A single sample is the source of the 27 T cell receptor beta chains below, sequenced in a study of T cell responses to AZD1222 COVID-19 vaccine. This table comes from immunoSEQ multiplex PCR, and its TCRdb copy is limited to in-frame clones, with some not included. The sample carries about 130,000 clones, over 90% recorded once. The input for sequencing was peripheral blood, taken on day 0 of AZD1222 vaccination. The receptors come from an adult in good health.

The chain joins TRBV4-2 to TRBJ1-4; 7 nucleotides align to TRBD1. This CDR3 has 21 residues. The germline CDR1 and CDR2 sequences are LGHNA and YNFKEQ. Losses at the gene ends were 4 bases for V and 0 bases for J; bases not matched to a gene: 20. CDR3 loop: CASSLRPRTGEGRATNEKLFF. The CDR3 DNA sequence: TGTGCCAGCAGCCTGCGCCCCCGGACAGGAGAGGGTAGGGCAACTAATGAAAAACTGTTTTTT.

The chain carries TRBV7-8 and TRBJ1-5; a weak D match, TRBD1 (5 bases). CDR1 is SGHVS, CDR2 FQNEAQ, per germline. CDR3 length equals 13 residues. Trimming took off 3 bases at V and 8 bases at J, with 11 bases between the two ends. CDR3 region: CASSFRRGEPQHF. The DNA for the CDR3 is TGTGCCAGCAGCTTCAGGCGGGGGGAGCCCCAGCATTTT. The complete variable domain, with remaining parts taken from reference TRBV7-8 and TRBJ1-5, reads GAGVSQSPRYKVAKRGQDVALRCDPISGHVSLFWYQQALGQGPEFLTYFQNEAQLDKSGLPSDRFFAERPEGSVSTLKIQRTQQEDSAVYLCASSFRRGEPQHFGDGTRLSIL.

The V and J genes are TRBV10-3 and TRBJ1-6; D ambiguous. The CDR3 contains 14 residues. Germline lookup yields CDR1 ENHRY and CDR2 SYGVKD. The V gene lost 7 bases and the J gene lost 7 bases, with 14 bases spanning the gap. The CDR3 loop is CAITPGAWNSPLHF. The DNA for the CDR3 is TGTGCCATCACTCCGGGAGCGTGGAATTCACCCCTCCACTTT.

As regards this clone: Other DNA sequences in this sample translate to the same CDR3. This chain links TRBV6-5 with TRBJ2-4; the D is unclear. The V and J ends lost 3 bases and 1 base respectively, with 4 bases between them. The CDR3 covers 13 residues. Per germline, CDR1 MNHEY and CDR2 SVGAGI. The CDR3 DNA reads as TGTGCCAGCAGTTATCGGGCCAAAAACATTCAGTACTTC. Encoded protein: CASSYRAKNIQYF.

The CDR3 DNA reads TGTGCCAGCAGCGTAACTGGGGCGGGTGAAAAACTGTTTTTT. Its protein is CASSVTGAGEKLFF. V gene TRBV9 combines with J gene TRBJ1-4; tentative D call: TRBD1 (5 bases). Trimming stripped 1 base from V and 7 bases from J, with 11 bases between. The CDR3 is 14 amino acids. In germline, CDR1 is SGDLS, CDR2 YYNGEE.

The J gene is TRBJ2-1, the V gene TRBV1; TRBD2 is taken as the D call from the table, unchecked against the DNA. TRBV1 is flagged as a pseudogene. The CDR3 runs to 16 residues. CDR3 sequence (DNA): TGCACCAGCAGCCACCCTGAACCGGGACTAGCGGATGAGCAGTTCTTC. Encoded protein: CTSSHPEPGLADEQFF.

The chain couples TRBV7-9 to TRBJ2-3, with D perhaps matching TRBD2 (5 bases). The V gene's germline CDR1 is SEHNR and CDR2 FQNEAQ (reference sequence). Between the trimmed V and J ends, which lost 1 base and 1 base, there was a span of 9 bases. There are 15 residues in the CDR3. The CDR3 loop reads CASSLERLRTDTQYF. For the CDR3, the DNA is TGTGCCAGCAGCTTAGAGCGGTTGCGCACAGATACGCAGTATTTT.

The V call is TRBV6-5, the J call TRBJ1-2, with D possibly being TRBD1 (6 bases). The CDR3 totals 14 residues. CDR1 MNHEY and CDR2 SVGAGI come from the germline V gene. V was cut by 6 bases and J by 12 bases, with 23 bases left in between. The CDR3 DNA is TGTGCCAGCAGGGAGGGACATTCCGCTAGGCTCGACACCTTC. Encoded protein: CASREGHSARLDTF.

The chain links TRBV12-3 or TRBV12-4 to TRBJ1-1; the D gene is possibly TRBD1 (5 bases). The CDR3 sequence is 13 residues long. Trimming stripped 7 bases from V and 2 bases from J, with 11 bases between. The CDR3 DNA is TGTGCCAGCAACGACGGGGGAAACACTGAAGCTTTCTTT. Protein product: CASNDGGNTEAFF.

CDR3 sequence: CASSLTPPPNEKLFF. The CDR3 DNA reads TGCGCCAGCAGCTTGACTCCCCCCCCAAATGAAAAACTGTTTTTT. The rearrangement uses TRBV5-1 and TRBJ1-4, with D unresolved. The CDR3 covers 15 residues. Per germline, CDR1 SGHRS and CDR2 YFSETQ. V was clipped by 1 base and J by 5 bases, with 12 bases between them.

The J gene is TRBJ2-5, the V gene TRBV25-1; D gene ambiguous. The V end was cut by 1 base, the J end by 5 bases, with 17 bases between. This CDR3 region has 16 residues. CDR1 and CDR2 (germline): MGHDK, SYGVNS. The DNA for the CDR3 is TGTGCCAGCAGTGAATCTCGAGACCCAGTCGTGGAGACCCAGTACTTC. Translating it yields CASSESRDPVVETQYF.

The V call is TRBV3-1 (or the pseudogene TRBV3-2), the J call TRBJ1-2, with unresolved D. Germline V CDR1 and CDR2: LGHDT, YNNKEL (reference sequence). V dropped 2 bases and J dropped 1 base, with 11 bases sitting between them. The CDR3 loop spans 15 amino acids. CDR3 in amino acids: CASSQMSGDNYGYTF. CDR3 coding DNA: TGTGCCAGCAGCCAAATGTCAGGAGATAACTATGGCTACACCTTC.

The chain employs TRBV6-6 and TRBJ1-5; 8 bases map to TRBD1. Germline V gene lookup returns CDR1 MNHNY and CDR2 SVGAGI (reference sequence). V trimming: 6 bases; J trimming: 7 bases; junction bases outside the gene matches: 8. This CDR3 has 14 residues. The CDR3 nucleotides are TGTGCCAGCAGCCCGCCAGGGGGCGAACAGCCCCAGCATTTT. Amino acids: CASSPPGGEQPQHF.

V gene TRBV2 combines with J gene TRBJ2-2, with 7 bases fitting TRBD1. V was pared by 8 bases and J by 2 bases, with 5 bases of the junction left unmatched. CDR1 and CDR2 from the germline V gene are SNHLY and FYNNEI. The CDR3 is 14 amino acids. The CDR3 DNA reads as TGTGCCAGCGGACAGGCGGCCAACACCGGGGAGCTGTTTTTT. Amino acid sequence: CASGQAANTGELFF.

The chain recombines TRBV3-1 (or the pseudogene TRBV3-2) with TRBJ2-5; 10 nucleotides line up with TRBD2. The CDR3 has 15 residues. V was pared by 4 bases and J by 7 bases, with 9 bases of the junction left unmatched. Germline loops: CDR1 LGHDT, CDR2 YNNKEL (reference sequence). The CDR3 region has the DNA TGTGCCAGCAGCCCTCCTAGCGGGGGTTTCGGGACCCAGTACTTC. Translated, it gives CASSPPSGGFGTQYF.

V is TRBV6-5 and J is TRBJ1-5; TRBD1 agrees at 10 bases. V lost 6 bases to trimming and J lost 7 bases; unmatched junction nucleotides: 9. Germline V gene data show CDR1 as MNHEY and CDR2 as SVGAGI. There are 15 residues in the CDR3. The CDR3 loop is CASSRKTGGTQPQHF. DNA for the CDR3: TGTGCCAGCAGCCGAAAGACAGGGGGCACCCAGCCCCAGCATTTT.

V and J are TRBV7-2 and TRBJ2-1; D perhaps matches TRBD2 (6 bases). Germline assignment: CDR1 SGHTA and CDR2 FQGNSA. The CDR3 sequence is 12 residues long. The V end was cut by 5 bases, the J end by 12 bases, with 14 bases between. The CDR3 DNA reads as TGTGCCAGCAGCCCTGGCGGGGAGAGGCAGTTCTTC. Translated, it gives CASSPGGERQFF.

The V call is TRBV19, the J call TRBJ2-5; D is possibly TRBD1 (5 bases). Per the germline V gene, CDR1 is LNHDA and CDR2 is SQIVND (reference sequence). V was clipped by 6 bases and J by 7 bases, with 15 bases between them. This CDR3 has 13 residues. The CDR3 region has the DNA TGTGCCAGTAGAGACAGCTCTATGTGGACCCAGTACTTC. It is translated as CASRDSSMWTQYF.

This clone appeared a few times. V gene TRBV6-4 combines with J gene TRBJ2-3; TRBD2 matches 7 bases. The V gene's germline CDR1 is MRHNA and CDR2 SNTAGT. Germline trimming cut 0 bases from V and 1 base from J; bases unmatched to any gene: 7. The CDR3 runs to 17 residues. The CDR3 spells CASSDSTSGAGTDTQYF. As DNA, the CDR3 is TGTGCCAGCAGTGACTCGACCAGCGGGGCCGGCACAGATACGCAGTATTTT.

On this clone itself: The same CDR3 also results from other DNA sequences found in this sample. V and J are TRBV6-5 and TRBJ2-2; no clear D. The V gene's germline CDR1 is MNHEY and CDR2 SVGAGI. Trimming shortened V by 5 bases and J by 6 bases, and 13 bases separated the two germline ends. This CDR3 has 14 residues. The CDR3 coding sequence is TGTGCCAGCAGTCCCAGGACCAGCCCCGGGGAGCTGTTTTTT. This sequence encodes CASSPRTSPGELFF.

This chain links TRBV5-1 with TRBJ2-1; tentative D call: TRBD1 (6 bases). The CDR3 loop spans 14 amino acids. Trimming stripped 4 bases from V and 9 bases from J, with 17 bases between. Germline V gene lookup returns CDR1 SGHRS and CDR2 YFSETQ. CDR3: CASSPGAGRREQFF. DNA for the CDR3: TGCGCCAGCAGCCCAGGGGCAGGGCGACGTGAGCAGTTCTTC.

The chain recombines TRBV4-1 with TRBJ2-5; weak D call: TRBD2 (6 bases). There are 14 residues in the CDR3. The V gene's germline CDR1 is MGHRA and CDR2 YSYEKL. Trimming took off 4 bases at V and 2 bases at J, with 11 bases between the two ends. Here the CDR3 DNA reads TGCGCCAGCAGCCTCGGGAGTGGTCAAGAGACCCAGTACTTC. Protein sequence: CASSLGSGQETQYF.

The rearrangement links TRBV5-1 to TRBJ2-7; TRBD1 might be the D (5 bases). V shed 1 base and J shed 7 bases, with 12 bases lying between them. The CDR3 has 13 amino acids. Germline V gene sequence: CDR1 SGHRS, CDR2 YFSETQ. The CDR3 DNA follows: TGCGCCAGCAGCTTGCCACCTCACAGGGAGCAGTACTTC. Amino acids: CASSLPPHREQYF. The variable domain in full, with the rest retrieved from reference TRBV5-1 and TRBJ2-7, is KAGVTQTPRYLIKTRGQQVTLSCSPISGHRSVSWYQQTPGQGLQFLFEYFSETQRNKGNFPGRFSGRQFSNSRSEMNVSTLELGDSALYLCASSLPPHREQYFGPGTRLTVT.

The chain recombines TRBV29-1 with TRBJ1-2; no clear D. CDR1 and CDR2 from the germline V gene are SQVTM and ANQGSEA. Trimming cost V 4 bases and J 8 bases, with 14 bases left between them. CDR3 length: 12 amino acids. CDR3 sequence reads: CSVARAGEGYTF. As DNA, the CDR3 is TGCAGCGTTGCCCGTGCCGGGGAAGGCTACACCTTC.

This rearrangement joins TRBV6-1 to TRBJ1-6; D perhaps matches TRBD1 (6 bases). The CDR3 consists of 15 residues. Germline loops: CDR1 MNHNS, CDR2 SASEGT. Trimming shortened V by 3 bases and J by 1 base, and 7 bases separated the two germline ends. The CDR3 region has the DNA TGTGCCAGCAGTGACAGGGGATCCTATAATTCACCCCTCCACTTT. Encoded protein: CASSDRGSYNSPLHF.

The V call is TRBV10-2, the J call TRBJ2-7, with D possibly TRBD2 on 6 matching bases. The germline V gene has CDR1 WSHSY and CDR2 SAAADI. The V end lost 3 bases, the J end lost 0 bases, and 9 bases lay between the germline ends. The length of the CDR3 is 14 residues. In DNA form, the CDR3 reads TGCGCCAGCAGTGATGTAGCGGTCTCCTACGAGCAGTACTTC. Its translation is CASSDVAVSYEQYF.

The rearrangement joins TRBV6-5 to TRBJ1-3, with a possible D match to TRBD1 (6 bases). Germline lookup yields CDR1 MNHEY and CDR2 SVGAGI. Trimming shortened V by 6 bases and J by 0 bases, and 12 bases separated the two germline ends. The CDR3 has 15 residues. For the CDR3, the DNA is TGTGCCAGCAGCTTTGAACAGGGCTCTGGAAACACCATATATTTT. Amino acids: CASSFEQGSGNTIYF.